These 26 T cell receptor beta chains came from one sample sequenced in a study of blood T cells in healthy people across ages. Alongside a J-beta primer mix, a sample-barcoded 5' primer served in a second PCR lasting 7 to 11 cycles. In TCRdb, the 5' RACE reads were re-called with MiXCR into one record per CDR3 protein. The repertoire holds over 600,000 distinct CDR3 sequences, with about 56% as singletons. Input material: blood. The receptors originated from a man in his forties in good health.

This clonotype was observed a few times. For the CDR3, the DNA is TGTGCCATCAGTGGGGCCGCAAGCACAGATACGCAGTATTTT. The encoded protein is CAISGAASTDTQYF. The V call is TRBV10-3, the J call TRBJ2-3; D gene ambiguous. V was shortened by 4 bases and J by 0 bases, with 8 bases between the two germline ends. CDR1 and CDR2 (germline): ENHRY, SYGVKD. The CDR3 is 14 amino acids.

The chain carries TRBV11-3 and TRBJ2-1; D uncertain. V was pared by 4 bases and J by 10 bases, with 8 bases between. Germline V CDR1 and CDR2: SGHNT, YENEEA. The CDR3 runs 11 residues. In nucleotides, the CDR3 is TGTGCCAGCAGCTACTCAAAGGAGCAGTTCTTC. This gives the protein CASSYSKEQFF.

This clonotype was seen only a few times. This chain's CDR3 is CASRLGGQDYGYTF. In DNA form, the CDR3 reads TGCGCCAGCAGACTCGGGGGACAGGACTATGGCTACACCTTC. The rearrangement links TRBV5-1 to TRBJ1-2; 8 positions agree with TRBD1. The ends lost 5 bases at V and 3 bases at J; junction bases unmatched: 6. CDR3 length equals 14 residues. From germline, CDR1 is SGHRS and CDR2 YFSETQ.

This chain joins TRBV29-1 and TRBJ1-2; the D gene is possibly TRBD1 (6 bases). CDR3 size: 13 residues. Germline V gives CDR1 SQVTM, CDR2 ANQGSEA. Trimming left V 6 bases short and J 3 bases short, with 14 bases between. DNA of the CDR3: TGCAGCGTGGGCCTGAGACAGGACTATGGCTACACCTTC. Translating it yields CSVGLRQDYGYTF.

This chain's CDR3 is CASSPRQSNEQYF. The CDR3 coding sequence is TGTGCCAGCAGCCCTAGACAGTCCAATGAGCAGTACTTC. This rearrangement joins TRBV6-6 to TRBJ2-5, with D possibly matching TRBD1 (5 bases). Germline assignment: CDR1 MNHNY and CDR2 SVGAGI (reference sequence). V gave up 6 bases and J gave up 11 bases, with 19 bases separating them. CDR3 length: 13 residues.

For this clonotype: Germline is not matched at one junction end, which may reflect a read error. The V and J genes are TRBV20-1 and TRBJ2-5; 7 bases map to TRBD2. Germline CDR1 is DFQATT and CDR2 is SNEGSKA (reference sequence). The CDR3 is 13 amino acids. CDR3: CGAGGGRQETQYF. As DNA, the CDR3 is TGCGGTGCTGGGGGGGGTCGCCAAGAGACCCAGTACTTC.

The CDR3 loop is CATNRFYEQYF. The CDR3 DNA is TGTGCCACTAACCGGTTCTACGAGCAGTACTTC. The V and J genes are TRBV6-2 or TRBV6-3 and TRBJ2-7; D ambiguous. The length of the CDR3 is 11 residues. V was shortened by 10 bases and J by 3 bases, with 10 bases between the two germline ends. Germline CDR1 MNHEY, CDR2 SVGEGT.

The chain employs TRBV24-1 and TRBJ2-4; tentatively, D is TRBD2 (5 bases). CDR1 and CDR2 (germline): KGHDR, SFDVKD. V lost 3 bases, J lost 8 bases, and 13 bases lay in between. This CDR3 contains 14 residues. The CDR3 spells CATSDTGSRDIQYF. Here the CDR3 DNA reads TGTGCCACCAGTGATACGGGCTCGAGGGACATTCAGTACTTC.

The chain joins TRBV20-1 to TRBJ2-3, with a possible D match to TRBD2 (5 bases). Germline CDR1 and CDR2: DFQATT and SNEGSKA (reference sequence). V shed 1 base and J shed 5 bases, with 16 bases lying between them. CDR3 size: 15 residues. The CDR3 loop is CSARVEVRHRDTQYF. The CDR3 coding sequence is TGCAGTGCTAGAGTGGAGGTGAGGCATCGAGATACGCAGTATTTT.

The V and J genes are TRBV20-1 and TRBJ2-7; either TRBD1 or TRBD2 may supply D (6 bases each). This CDR3 has 16 residues. With 1 base removed from V and 3 bases from J, the gap between germline ends came to 19 bases. Germline values: CDR1 DFQATT, CDR2 SNEGSKA (reference sequence). CDR3 protein: CSARVHRGPTIYEQYF. For the CDR3, the DNA is TGCAGTGCTAGAGTCCACCGGGGGCCTACCATCTACGAGCAGTACTTC.

The V call is TRBV4-1, the J call TRBJ2-7, with 9 bases lining up with TRBD1. Germline CDR1 and CDR2: MGHRA and YSYEKL. Losses at the gene ends were 4 bases for V and 4 bases for J; bases not matched to a gene: 11. This CDR3 has 16 residues. The CDR3 reads CASSRFEGQGIYEQYF. CDR3 nucleotide sequence: TGCGCCAGCAGCCGATTTGAGGGACAGGGAATTTACGAGCAGTACTTC.

V usage is TRBV28 and J usage is TRBJ2-6, with a weak D call TRBD2 (5 bases). The CDR3 consists of 16 residues. The ends were cut back, 6 bases at V and 0 bases at J, with 12 bases in the middle. CDR1 and CDR2 from the germline V gene are MDHEN and SYDVKM. CDR3 amino acids: CASSPLRDSGANVLTF. DNA of the CDR3: TGTGCCAGCAGCCCTTTGAGGGACTCTGGGGCCAACGTCCTGACTTTC.

The J gene is TRBJ2-7, the V gene TRBV6-5; D is possibly TRBD2 (5 bases). This CDR3 has 15 amino acids. The germline V gene encodes CDR1 MNHEY and CDR2 SVGAGI. V was shortened by 6 bases and J by 2 bases, with 17 bases between the two germline ends. The chain's CDR3 is CASSPSAGWTYEQYF. Written as DNA, the CDR3 is TGTGCCAGCAGCCCCTCCGCGGGCTGGACCTACGAGCAGTACTTC.

This clonotype appeared many times. V is TRBV7-2 and J is TRBJ2-7; a weak D match, TRBD1 (6 bases). Germline CDR1 reads SGHTA; CDR2 reads FQGNSA. Trimming took 6 bases from V and 1 from J, leaving 16 bases between them. There are 15 residues in the CDR3. DNA of the CDR3: TGTGCCAGCAGTCCCGCCGTAGGGGGTTCCTACGAGCAGTACTTC. Its protein product is CASSPAVGGSYEQYF. The full variable domain, with the rest looked up from reference TRBV7-2 and TRBJ2-7, is GAGVSQSPSNKVTEKGKDVELRCDPISGHTALYWYRQSLGQGLEFLIYFQGNSAPDKSGLPSDRFSAERTGGSVSTLTIQRTQQEDSAVYLCASSPAVGGSYEQYFGPGTRLTVT.

This clonotype came up a few times. The chain couples TRBV2 to TRBJ2-1; TRBD2 matches 13 bases. The germline gives CDR1 SNHLY, CDR2 FYNNEI. The CDR3 extends over 17 amino acids. Trimming took 3 bases from V and 5 from J; bases not matched to a gene: 7. The CDR3 sequence: CASSDPGLAGINNEQFF. CDR3 DNA: TGTGCCAGCAGTGATCCGGGACTAGCGGGGATTAACAATGAGCAGTTCTTC.

This chain links TRBV7-2 with TRBJ1-6; 9 nucleotides agree with TRBD1. V lost 5 bases and J lost 6; bases outside the gene matches: 8. The CDR3 has 16 amino acids. The V gene's germline CDR1 is SGHTA and CDR2 FQGNSA. CDR3 in amino acids: CASSVDRGISNSPLHF. The CDR3 DNA reads TGTGCCAGCAGCGTCGACAGGGGGATCAGTAATTCACCCCTCCACTTT.

For this clonotype: One end of the junction is discordant with germline, which a read error may explain. The chain combines TRBV5-4 with TRBJ2-3, with a weak D call TRBD2 (5 bases). There are 16 residues in the CDR3. Per the germline V gene, CDR1 is SGHNT and CDR2 is YYREEE (reference sequence). CDR3 sequence: CVSSLLSGRLEDTQYF. The CDR3 nucleotides are TGTGTCAGCAGCTTATTAAGCGGCCGCCTTGAAGATACGCAGTATTTT.

This chain links TRBV12-3 or TRBV12-4 with TRBJ2-7, with a tentative D call TRBD2 (6 bases). V was pared by 11 bases and J by 5 bases, with 22 bases between. The length of the CDR3 is 14 residues. CDR3 sequence (DNA): TGTGCCGGCACCCCATCGGGACTCCTTCACGAGCAGTACTTC. This encodes CAGTPSGLLHEQYF.

The gene calls are TRBV20-1 and TRBJ1-2; D gene uncertain. Trimming took off 3 bases at V and 4 bases at J, with 15 bases between the two ends. The CDR3 length is 14 residues. Per the germline V gene, CDR1 is DFQATT and CDR2 is SNEGSKA (reference sequence). The CDR3 loop is CSASPQQRGYGYTF. CDR3 DNA sequence: TGCAGTGCTAGTCCCCAACAGCGCGGCTATGGCTACACCTTC.

This chain connects TRBV20-1 to TRBJ2-1; 8 bases align to TRBD2. This CDR3 contains 16 residues. The V segment lost 5 bases and the J segment 2 bases; nucleotides outside the gene matches: 11. Germline V gene data show CDR1 as DFQATT and CDR2 as SNEGSKA (reference sequence). In DNA, the CDR3 is TGCAGTGCTCTGTACGGACTAGCCGTTGCCTACAATGAGCAGTTCTTC. Its protein is CSALYGLAVAYNEQFF.

This clonotype has only a few counts. The chain uses TRBV4-2 and TRBJ2-1; TRBD2 might be the D (6 bases). Germline V CDR1 and CDR2: LGHNA, YNFKEQ. With 4 bases removed from V and 2 bases from J, the gap between germline ends came to 15 bases. This CDR3 comprises 16 residues. The DNA of the CDR3 is TGTGCCAGCAGCCCCGGGGGACCCCATACCTACAATGAGCAGTTCTTC. It yields the protein CASSPGGPHTYNEQFF.

In the case of this clonotype: This could be a read error, since a much larger clone is one nucleotide away. The chain is built from TRBV7-2 and TRBJ2-1, with D possibly being TRBD2 (5 bases). The CDR3 contains 13 residues. Germline CDR1 is SGHTA and CDR2 is FQGNSA. CDR3 coding DNA: TGTGCCAGCAGCTTAGTGGCTAGCAATGAGCAGTTATTC. This translates into CASSLVASNEQLF.

The chain recombines TRBV6-6 with TRBJ1-6; 8 nucleotides align to TRBD1. Germline V gene data show CDR1 as MNHNY and CDR2 as SVGAGI (reference sequence). This CDR3 is 14 amino acids long. J lost 6 bases, V lost 5 bases, and 3 bases had no gene match. DNA of the CDR3: TGTGCCAGCAGTGGGACAGGCGCTAATTCACCCCTCCACTTT. It specifies CASSGTGANSPLHF.

This chain uses TRBV7-9 with TRBJ1-2; tentatively, D is TRBD1 (5 bases). CDR3 size: 14 residues. Germline assignment: CDR1 SEHNR and CDR2 FQNEAQ (reference sequence). Trimming removed 1 base from V and 8 bases from J, with 14 bases in between. CDR3 DNA: TGTGCCAGCAGCTTAGATGGGGGACTGTGGGGCTACACCTTC. Translated: CASSLDGGLWGYTF. Drawing the rest from reference TRBV7-9 and TRBJ1-2, the complete variable domain is DTGVSQNPRHKITKRGQNVTFRCDPISEHNRLYWYRQTLGQGPEFLTYFQNEAQLEKSRLLSDRFSAERPKGSFSTLEIQRTEQGDSAMYLCASSLDGGLWGYTFGSGTRLTVV.

J is TRBJ1-5 and V is TRBV12-5; unclear D gene. This CDR3 has 13 amino acids. The ends were cut back, 1 base at V and 4 bases at J, with 5 bases in the middle. Germline CDR1 reads LGHNT; CDR2 reads FRNRAP. The CDR3 reads CASGLELNQPQHF. The CDR3 nucleotides read TGTGCTAGTGGTTTGGAATTAAATCAGCCCCAGCATTTT.

This clonotype was picked up many times. This chain uses TRBV7-3 with TRBJ2-5, with D perhaps given as TRBD1 or TRBD2 (5 bases each). The assigned J gene may be wrong: the sequence end matches TRBJ2-7 better. The CDR3 runs 13 residues. The germline CDR1 and CDR2 sequences are SGHTA and FQGTGA. CDR3 protein: CASSQTVRGEQYF. For the CDR3, the DNA is TGTGCCAGCAGTCAGACCGTGAGGGGCGAGCAGTACTTC.